The source of this T cell receptor beta chain is a study of radiotherapy plus CTLA-4 blockade in lung cancer. Germline V gene data show CDR1 as WSHSY and CDR2 as SAAADI. After removal of 6 bases from V and 7 bases from J, the junction contained 12 bases not matched to a gene. The CDR3 spans 14 residues. The method was immunoSEQ multiplex PCR; TCRdb's version includes in-frame clones alone and lacks a portion of them. Of about 97,000 clones in the sample, roughly 74% were seen once. Study outcomes and limitations: It was early blood T cell clone dynamics, with interferon-beta, that reportedly best predicted response. Researchers report tumor-derived TCR clones expanding in blood after radiotherapy plus ipilimumab.

Worth noting for this clone: No antigen is known for it.

J is TRBJ2-7 and V is TRBV10-2; 7 bases align to TRBD2. The receptor was derived from a human donor with non-small cell lung cancer who had a partial response to radiotherapy plus ipilimumab. Some clones in this sample may be carry-over from other donors' samples. The sample here was peripheral blood, taken from a patient treated with radiotherapy plus ipilimumab. This CDR3 is CASRAGTTAGEQYF. As DNA, the CDR3 is TGCGCCAGCAGAGCCGGGACTACCGCCGGAGAGCAGTACTTC.